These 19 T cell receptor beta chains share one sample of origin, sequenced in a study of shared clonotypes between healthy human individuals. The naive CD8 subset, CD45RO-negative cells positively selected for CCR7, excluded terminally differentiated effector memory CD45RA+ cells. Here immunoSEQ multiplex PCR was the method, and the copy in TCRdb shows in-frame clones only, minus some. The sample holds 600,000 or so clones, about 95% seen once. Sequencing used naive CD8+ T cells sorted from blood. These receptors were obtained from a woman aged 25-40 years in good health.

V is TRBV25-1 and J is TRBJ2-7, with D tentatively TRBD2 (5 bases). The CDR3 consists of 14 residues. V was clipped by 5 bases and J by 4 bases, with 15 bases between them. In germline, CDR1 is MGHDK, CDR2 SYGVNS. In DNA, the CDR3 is TGTGCCAGCAGTCGTGGTAGCGCGACTTACGAGCAGTACTTC. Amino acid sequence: CASSRGSATYEQYF.

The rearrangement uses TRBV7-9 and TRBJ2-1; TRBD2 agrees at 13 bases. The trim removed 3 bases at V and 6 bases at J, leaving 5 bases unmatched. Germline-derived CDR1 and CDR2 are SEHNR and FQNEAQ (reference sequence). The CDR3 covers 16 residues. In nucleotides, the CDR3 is TGTGCCAGCAGCTTCGGACTAGCGGGAGATTTCAATGAGCAGTTCTTC. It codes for CASSFGLAGDFNEQFF.

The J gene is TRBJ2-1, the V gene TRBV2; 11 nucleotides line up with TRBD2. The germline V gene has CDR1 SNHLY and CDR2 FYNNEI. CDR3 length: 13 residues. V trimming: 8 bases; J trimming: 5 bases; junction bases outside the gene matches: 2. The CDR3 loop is CASGLAGDNEQFF. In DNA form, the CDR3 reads TGTGCCAGCGGACTAGCGGGCGACAATGAGCAGTTCTTC.

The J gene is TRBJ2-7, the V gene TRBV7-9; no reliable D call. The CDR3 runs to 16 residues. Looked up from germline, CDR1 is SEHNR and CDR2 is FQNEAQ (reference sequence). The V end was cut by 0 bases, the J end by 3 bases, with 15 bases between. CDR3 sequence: CASSLAGPTLLYEQYF. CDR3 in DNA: TGTGCCAGCAGCTTAGCGGGCCCCACCCTTCTCTACGAGCAGTACTTC.

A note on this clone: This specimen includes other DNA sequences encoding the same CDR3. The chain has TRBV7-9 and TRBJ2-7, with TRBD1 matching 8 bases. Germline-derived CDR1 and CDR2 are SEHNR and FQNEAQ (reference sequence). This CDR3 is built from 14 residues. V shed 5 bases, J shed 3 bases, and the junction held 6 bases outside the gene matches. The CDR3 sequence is CASSLGQGDYEQYF. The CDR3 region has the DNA TGTGCCAGCAGCCTCGGACAGGGAGACTACGAGCAGTACTTC.

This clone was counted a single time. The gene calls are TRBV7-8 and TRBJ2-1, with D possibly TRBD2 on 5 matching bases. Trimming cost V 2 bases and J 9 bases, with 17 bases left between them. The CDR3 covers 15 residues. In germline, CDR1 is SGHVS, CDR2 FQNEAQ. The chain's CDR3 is CASSLSASSEAEQFF. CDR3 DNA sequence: TGTGCCAGCAGCTTATCGGCTAGCTCGGAGGCTGAGCAGTTCTTC. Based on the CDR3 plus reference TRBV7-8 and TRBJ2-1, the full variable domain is GAGVSQSPRYKVAKRGQDVALRCDPISGHVSLFWYQQALGQGPEFLTYFQNEAQLDKSGLPSDRFFAERPEGSVSTLKIQRTQQEDSAVYLCASSLSASSEAEQFFGPGTRLTVL.

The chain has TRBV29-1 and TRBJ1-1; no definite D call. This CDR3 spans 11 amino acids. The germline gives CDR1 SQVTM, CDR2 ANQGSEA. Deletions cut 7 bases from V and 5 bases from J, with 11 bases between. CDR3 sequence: CSANHRTEAFF. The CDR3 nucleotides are TGCAGCGCGAACCACAGAACTGAAGCTTTCTTT.

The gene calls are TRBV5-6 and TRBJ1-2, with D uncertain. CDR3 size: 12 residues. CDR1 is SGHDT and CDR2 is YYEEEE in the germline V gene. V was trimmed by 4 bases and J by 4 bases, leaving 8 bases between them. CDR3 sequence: CASSRDSYGYTF. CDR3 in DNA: TGTGCCAGCAGCCGAGATTCCTATGGCTACACCTTC.

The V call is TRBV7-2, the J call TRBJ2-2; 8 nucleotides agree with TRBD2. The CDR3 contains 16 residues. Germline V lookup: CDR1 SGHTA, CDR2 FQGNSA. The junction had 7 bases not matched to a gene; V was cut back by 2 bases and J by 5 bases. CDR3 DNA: TGTGCCAGCAGCTTATCGTGGACTAGCAGGACCGGGGAGCTGTTTTTT. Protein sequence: CASSLSWTSRTGELFF.

CDR3: CASSEFGGGYTF. The CDR3 coding sequence is TGTGCCAGCAGTGAATTCGGGGGCGGCTACACCTTC. The rearrangement joins TRBV6-1 to TRBJ1-2; weak D call: TRBD1 (6 bases). This CDR3 has 12 residues. The germline V and J ends were trimmed by 2 bases and 8 bases, with 9 bases remaining between them. CDR1 is MNHNS and CDR2 is SASEGT in the germline V gene.

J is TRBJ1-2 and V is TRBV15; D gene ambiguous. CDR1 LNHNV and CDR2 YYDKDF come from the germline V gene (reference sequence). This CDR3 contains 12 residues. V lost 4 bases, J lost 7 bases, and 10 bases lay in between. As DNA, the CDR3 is TGTGCCACCAGCAACGGGATCGGTGGCTACACCTTC. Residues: CATSNGIGGYTF.

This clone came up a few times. CDR3 coding DNA: TGTGCCAGCAGTACCTGGTACGAGCAGTACTTC. It yields the protein CASSTWYEQYF. The rearrangement uses TRBV28 and TRBJ2-7; D gene uncertain. This CDR3 spans 11 amino acids. Looked up from germline, CDR1 is MDHEN and CDR2 is SYDVKM. Trimming cost V 5 bases and J 4 bases, with 6 bases left between them.

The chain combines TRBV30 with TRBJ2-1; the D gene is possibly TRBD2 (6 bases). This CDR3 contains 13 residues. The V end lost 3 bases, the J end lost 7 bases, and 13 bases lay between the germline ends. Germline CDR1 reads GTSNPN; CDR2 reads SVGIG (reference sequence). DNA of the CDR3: TGTGCCTGGAGGACGCGGGGTTGGAATGAGCAGTTCTTC. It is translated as CAWRTRGWNEQFF.

CDR3 sequence (DNA): TGTGCCAGCAGCGCCATGGGGGGGGCCGTCGCTGAAGCTTTCTTT. This translates into CASSAMGGAVAEAFF. This chain links TRBV9 with TRBJ1-1; a weak D match, TRBD1 (6 bases). This CDR3 is 15 amino acids long. The ends were cut back, 3 bases at V and 6 bases at J, with 18 bases in the middle. Germline V gene sequence: CDR1 SGDLS, CDR2 YYNGEE.

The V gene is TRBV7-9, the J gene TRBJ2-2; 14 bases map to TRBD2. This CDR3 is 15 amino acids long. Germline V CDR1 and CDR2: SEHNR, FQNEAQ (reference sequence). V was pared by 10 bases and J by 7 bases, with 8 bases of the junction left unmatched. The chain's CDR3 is CAIGTSGSSGGELFF. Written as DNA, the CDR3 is TGTGCCATCGGGACTAGCGGGAGCTCAGGCGGGGAGCTGTTTTTT.

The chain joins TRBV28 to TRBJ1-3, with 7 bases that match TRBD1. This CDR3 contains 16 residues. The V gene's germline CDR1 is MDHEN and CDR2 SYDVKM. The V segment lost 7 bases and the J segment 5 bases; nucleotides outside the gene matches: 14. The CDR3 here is CASKLDRHSSRNTIYF. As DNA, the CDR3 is TGTGCCAGCAAACTGGACAGGCACTCGTCGAGAAACACCATATATTTT.

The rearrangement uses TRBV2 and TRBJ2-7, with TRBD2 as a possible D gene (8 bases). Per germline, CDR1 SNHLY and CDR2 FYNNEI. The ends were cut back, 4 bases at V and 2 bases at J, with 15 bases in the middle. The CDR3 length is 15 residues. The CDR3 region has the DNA TGTGCCAGCAGTGCAAGCGGGGGACAGCCCTACGAGCAGTACTTC. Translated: CASSASGGQPYEQYF.

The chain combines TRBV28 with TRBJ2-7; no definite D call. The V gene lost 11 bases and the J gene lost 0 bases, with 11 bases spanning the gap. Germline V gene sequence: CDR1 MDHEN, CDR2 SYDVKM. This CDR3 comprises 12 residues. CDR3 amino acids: CASYGASYEQYF. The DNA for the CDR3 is TGTGCCTCCTACGGAGCCTCCTACGAGCAGTACTTC. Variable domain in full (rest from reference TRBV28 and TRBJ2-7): DVKVTQSSRYLVKRTGEKVFLECVQDMDHENMFWYRQDPGLGLRLIYFSYDVKMKEKGDIPEGYSVSREKKERFSLILESASTNQTSMYLCASYGASYEQYFGPGTRLTVT.

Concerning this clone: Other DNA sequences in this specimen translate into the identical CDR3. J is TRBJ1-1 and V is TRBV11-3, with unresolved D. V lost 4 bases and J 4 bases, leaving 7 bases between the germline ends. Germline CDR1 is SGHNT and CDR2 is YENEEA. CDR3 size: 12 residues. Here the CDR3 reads CASSSGGTEAFF. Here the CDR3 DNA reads TGTGCCAGCAGCTCGGGAGGCACTGAAGCTTTCTTT.